This TCR beta chain was obtained from a study of vaccination and CD4 T cells after COVID-19. About the research overall: Cultures serving as controls received a peptide pool (CEFX or HIV-1 Nef) or no peptide. Findings and caveats of the study: A nonsignificant rise from approximately 21 to 40 was seen in the median number of SARS-CoV-2-reactive clonotypes.

Researchers used the Oncomine TCR Beta short-read assay to sequence DNA from cultured CD4+ T cells. TCRdb analysed the PCR reads with MiXCR anew, one entry per CDR3 protein. The sample consists of roughly 7,000 distinct CDR3 sequences, roughly 52% of them appearing once. Described treatment: approximately 9-day PBMC culture with coronavirus spike peptide pools or control peptides (ViraFEST assay). CD4+ T cells of the unexposed donor were collected before the COVID-19 pandemic (2011-2018). Worth noting for this clonotype: Antigen: not known.

Trimming left V 1 base short and J 1 base short, with 14 bases between. Germline loops: CDR1 SGHVS, CDR2 FNYEAQ. This CDR3 contains 17 residues. The clonotype originates from a human donor in good health. This chain uses TRBV7-6 with TRBJ1-3; D call uncertain. The sequencing sample was made of CD4+ T cells from blood, cultured in vitro. As DNA, the CDR3 is TGTGCCAGCAGCTTAGAAGGCCGATCAGATTCTGGAAACACCATATATTTT. Protein sequence: CASSLEGRSDSGNTIYF.